The sample holds one count of the clone carrying this TCR beta chain. The antigen is not known. Time point noted: blood at routine non-recurrence follow-up after resection. Unsorted samples of tumor, nontumor lung or frozen PBMC had their whole RNA sequenced. This CDR3 is 14 amino acids long. CDR1 is LGHDT and CDR2 is YNNKEL in the germline V gene (reference sequence). The V and J ends lost 7 bases and 0 bases respectively, with 10 bases between them. The data originate from a study of spatial heterogeneity in lung cancer. The library protocol tagged each TCR cDNA with a unique molecular identifier. TCRdb processed the 5' RACE reads anew with MiXCR; each CDR3 protein has one entry. The sample holds around 110,000 distinct CDR3 sequences, 9% to 15% seen once. General study findings and limits: Tumor TCRs that were ubiquitous and expanded showed up in blood more at resection than follow-up.

The rearrangement joins TRBV3-1 to TRBJ1-5, with D uncertain. The TCR was taken from a male donor with early-stage non-small cell lung cancer. The sample here was PBMCs, taken at follow-up. The CDR3 loop reads CASTLGFSNQPQHF. In DNA, the CDR3 is TGTGCCAGCACCCTCGGTTTTAGCAATCAGCCCCAGCATTTT.